The 5 T cell receptor beta chains reported below all come from one sample, sequenced in a study of shared clonotypes between healthy human individuals. TCRdb keeps only in-frame clones here, not all; method: immunoSEQ multiplex PCR. Found here are more than 2,000,000 clones, about 92% of them singletons; the top ten hold under 0.45%. Material: naive CD4+ T cells from PBMCs. The subset denotes: CD45RA+ positively selected. These receptors originate from a man aged 18-30 years in good health. Some clones in this sample may be carry-over from other donors' samples.

This clone was detected only a few times. The rearrangement joins TRBV28 to TRBJ1-5, with 10 positions matching TRBD1. Germline lookup yields CDR1 MDHEN and CDR2 SYDVKM. The CDR3 consists of 18 residues. V was pared by 2 bases and J by 0 bases, with 7 bases of the junction left unmatched. The CDR3 region is CASSLVPGQGNSNQPQHF. The CDR3 DNA reads TGTGCCAGCAGTTTAGTGCCGGGACAGGGGAATAGCAATCAGCCCCAGCATTTT.

DNA of the CDR3: TGTGCCAGCAGTACGAATCCCAACTATGGCTACACCTTC. Amino acid sequence: CASSTNPNYGYTF. This rearrangement joins TRBV28 to TRBJ1-2; unclear D gene. The V gene lost 5 bases and the J gene lost 2 bases, with 9 bases spanning the gap. The CDR3 runs 13 residues. Germline lookup yields CDR1 MDHEN and CDR2 SYDVKM.

In DNA, the CDR3 is TGTGCCAGCACTTACAGGGGGATGCGCAATCAGCCCCAGCATTTT. It yields the protein CASTYRGMRNQPQHF. This sequence joins TRBV11-3 and TRBJ1-5; TRBD1 matches at 8 bases. V trimming: 7 bases; J trimming: 2 bases; junction bases outside the gene matches: 7. This CDR3 has 15 amino acids. Germline assignment: CDR1 SGHNT and CDR2 YENEEA. Variable domain in full (rest from reference TRBV11-3 and TRBJ1-5): EAGVVQSPRYKIIEKKQPVAFWCNPISGHNTLYWYLQNLGQGPELLIRYENEEAVDDSQLPKDRFSAERLKGVDSTLKIQPAELGDSAVYLCASTYRGMRNQPQHFGDGTRLSIL.

The V call is TRBV7-8, the J call TRBJ2-1; D not certain. Deletions cut 1 base from V and 12 bases from J, with 10 bases between. The CDR3 is 12 residues long. Looked up from germline, CDR1 is SGHVS and CDR2 is FQNEAQ. This CDR3 is CASSLVASWQFF. As DNA, the CDR3 is TGTGCCAGCAGCTTAGTAGCATCGTGGCAGTTCTTC.

The chain employs TRBV7-2 and TRBJ2-7; D not resolved. V was cut by 2 bases and J by 4 bases, with 12 bases left in between. The CDR3 has 14 amino acids. CDR1 and CDR2 from the germline V gene are SGHTA and FQGNSA. CDR3 nucleotides: TGTGCCAGCAGCTTAAGTCCCCACAATTACGAGCAGTACTTC. It codes for CASSLSPHNYEQYF.